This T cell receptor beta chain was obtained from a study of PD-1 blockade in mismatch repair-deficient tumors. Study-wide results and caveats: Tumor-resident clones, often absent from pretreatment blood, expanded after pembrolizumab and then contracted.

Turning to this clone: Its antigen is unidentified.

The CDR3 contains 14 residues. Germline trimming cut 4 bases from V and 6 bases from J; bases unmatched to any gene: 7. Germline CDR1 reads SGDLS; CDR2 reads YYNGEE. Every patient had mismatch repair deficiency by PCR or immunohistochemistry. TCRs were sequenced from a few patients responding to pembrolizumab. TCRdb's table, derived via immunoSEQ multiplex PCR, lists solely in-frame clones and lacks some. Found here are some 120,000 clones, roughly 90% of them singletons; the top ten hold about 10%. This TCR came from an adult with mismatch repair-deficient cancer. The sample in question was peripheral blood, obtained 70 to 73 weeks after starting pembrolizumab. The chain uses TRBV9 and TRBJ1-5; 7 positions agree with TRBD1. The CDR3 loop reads CASSITDRFQPQHF. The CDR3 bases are TGTGCCAGCAGCATAACGGACAGGTTTCAGCCCCAGCATTTT.